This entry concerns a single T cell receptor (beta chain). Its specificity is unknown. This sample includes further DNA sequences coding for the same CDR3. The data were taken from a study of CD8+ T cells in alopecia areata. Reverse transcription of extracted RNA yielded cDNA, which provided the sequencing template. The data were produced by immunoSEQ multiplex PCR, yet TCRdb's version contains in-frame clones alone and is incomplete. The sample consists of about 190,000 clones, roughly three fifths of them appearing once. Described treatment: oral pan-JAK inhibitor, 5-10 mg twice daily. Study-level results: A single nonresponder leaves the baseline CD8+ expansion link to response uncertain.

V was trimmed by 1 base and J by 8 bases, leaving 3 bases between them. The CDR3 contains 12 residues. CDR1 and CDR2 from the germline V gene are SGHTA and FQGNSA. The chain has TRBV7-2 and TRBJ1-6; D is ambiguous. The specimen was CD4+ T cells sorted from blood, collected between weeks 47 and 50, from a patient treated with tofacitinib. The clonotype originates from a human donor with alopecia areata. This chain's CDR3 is CASSLDDSPLHF. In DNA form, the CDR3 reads TGTGCCAGCAGCTTAGATGATTCACCCCTCCACTTT.